The rows below give T cell receptor beta chains drawn from one sample of a study of tumor-infiltrating lymphocytes in primary liver carcinoma. TCRdb used MiXCR to reprocess the multiplex PCR reads, holding one entry per CDR3 protein. This sample has 300,000 to 350,000 distinct CDR3 sequences, with less than 65% found just once. Material for sequencing was peripheral blood. The receptors come from a man between 35 and 55 years old with primary liver carcinoma and hepatitis B virus infection. CDR3s include the opening cysteine and the closing phenylalanine or tryptophan. The order of the fields is J gene, D gene, V gene, clone size, CDR3 DNA, CDR3 protein. A D gene is named only where the DNA matches it firmly. Clone size is not always given. Where it is, it says once, few, many or a class for expanded clones.

J: TRBJ2-5; D: -; V: TRBV29-1; size: -; DNA: TGCAGCGTTGAGCCCGACGGGGGGCGGCAAGAGACCCAGTACTTC; CDR3: CSVEPDGGRQETQYF
J: TRBJ2-7; D: TRBD1; V: TRBV12-3/TRBV12-4; size: few; DNA: TGTGCCAGCAGAAGTCGGACAGGGGCTTCCGAGCAGTACTTC; CDR3: CASRSRTGASEQYF
J: TRBJ1-1; D: -; V: TRBV5-1; size: -; DNA: TGCGCCAATAGCTTGCGGGGTGAGGGTTCCTATGAAGCTTTCTTT; CDR3: CANSLRGEGSYEAFF
J: TRBJ2-7; D: TRBD2; V: TRBV7-9; size: -; DNA: TGTGCCAGCAGTCGCGACCCCGGGACTAGCGGATACGAGCAGTACTTC; CDR3: CASSRDPGTSGYEQYF
J: TRBJ2-1; D: -; V: TRBV6-2/TRBV6-3; size: many; DNA: TGTGCCAGCAGTTACCAGGGTCTAAGAGGCAATGAGCAGTTCTTC; CDR3: CASSYQGLRGNEQFF
J: TRBJ2-2; D: -; V: TRBV6-5; size: many; DNA: TGTGCCAGCAATAACGGACCGGCGGGGGAGCTGTTTTTT; CDR3: CASNNGPAGELFF
J: TRBJ2-5; D: -; V: TRBV11-2; size: -; DNA: TGTGCCTGCAGCTTAGGGACAAACCAAGAGGCCCAGTACTTC; CDR3: CACSLGTNQEAQYF
J: TRBJ2-1; D: -; V: TRBV24-1; size: -; DNA: TGTGCCACCAGCCCCGGAGGGGCTATTGCGAGAGACCCCAATGAGCAGTTCTTC; CDR3: CATSPGGAIARDPNEQFF
J: TRBJ2-5; D: -; V: TRBV6-2/TRBV6-3; size: -; DNA: TGTGCCACAAAAGAATCCGCACGAGAGACCCAGTACTTC; CDR3: CATKESARETQYF
J: TRBJ1-4; D: -; V: TRBV7-8; size: -; DNA: TGTGCCAGCAGAGCAGGGGTGGCTAATGAAAAACTGTTTTTT; CDR3: CASRAGVANEKLFF
J: TRBJ1-1; D: -; V: TRBV18; size: -; DNA: TGTGCCAGCTCACCACGGGAGGGGTCCACTGAAGCTTTCTTT; CDR3: CASSPREGSTEAFF
J: TRBJ2-5; D: -; V: TRBV11-2; size: few; DNA: TGTGCCAGTAGCTTCAGAAACCAAGAGACCCAGTACTTC; CDR3: CASSFRNQETQYF
J: TRBJ2-1; D: TRBD2; V: TRBV11-2; size: -; DNA: TGTGCCAGCAGCTTAGAGTCGGCTAGCGGAGGACACTACAATGAGCAGCTCTTC; CDR3: CASSLESASGGHYNEQLF
J: TRBJ1-3; D: -; V: TRBV6-1; size: few; DNA: TGTGCCAGCAGTCACACCGGGACACCCGGAAACACCATATATTTT; CDR3: CASSHTGTPGNTIYF
J: TRBJ2-5; D: TRBD1; V: TRBV29-1; size: many; DNA: TGCAGCGTTTCGGACAGGGGGCGCAAAGAGACCCAGTACTTC; CDR3: CSVSDRGRKETQYF
J: TRBJ1-2; D: -; V: TRBV6-5; size: -; DNA: TGTGCCAGCAGTTACGCCGGAGGGAACTATGGCTACACCTTC; CDR3: CASSYAGGNYGYTF
J: TRBJ2-1; D: -; V: TRBV11-2; size: -; DNA: TGTGCTAGCAGCTTAGATCTGGGTGAGCACTTCTTC; CDR3: CASSLDLGEHFF